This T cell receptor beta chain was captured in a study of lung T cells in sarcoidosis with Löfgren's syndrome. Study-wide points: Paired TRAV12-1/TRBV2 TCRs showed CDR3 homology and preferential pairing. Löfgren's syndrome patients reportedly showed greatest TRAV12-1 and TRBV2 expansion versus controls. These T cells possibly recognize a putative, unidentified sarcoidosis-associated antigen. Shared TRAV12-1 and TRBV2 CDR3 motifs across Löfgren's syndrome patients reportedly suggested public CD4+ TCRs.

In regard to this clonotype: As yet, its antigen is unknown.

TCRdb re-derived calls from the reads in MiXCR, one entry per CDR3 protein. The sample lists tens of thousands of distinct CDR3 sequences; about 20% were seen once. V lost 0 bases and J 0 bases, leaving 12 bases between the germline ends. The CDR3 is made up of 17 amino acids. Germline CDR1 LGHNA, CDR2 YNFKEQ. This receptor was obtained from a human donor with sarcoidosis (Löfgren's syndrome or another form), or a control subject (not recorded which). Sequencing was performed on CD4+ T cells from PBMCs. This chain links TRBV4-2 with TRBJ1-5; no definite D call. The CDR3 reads CASSQEWGGNSNQPQHF. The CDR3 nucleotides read TGTGCCAGCAGCCAAGAGTGGGGAGGCAATAGCAATCAGCCCCAGCATTTT.